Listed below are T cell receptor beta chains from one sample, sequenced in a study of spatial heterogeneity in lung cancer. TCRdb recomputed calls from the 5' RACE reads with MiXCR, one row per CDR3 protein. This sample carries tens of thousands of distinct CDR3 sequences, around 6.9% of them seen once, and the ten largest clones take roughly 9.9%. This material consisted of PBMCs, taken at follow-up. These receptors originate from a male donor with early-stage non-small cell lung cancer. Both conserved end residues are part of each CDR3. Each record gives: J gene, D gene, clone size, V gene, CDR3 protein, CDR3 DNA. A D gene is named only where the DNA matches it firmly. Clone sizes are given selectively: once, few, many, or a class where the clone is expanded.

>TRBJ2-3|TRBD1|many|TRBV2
CASNPTPGTGGPDTQYF
TGTGCCAGCAATCCGACTCCCGGGACAGGGGGCCCAGATACGCAGTATTTT
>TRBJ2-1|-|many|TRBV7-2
CASSLLEEQFF
TGTGCCAGCAGCTTATTGGAAGAGCAGTTCTTC
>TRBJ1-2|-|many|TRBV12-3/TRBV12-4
CASSLYGAYGYTF
TGTGCCAGCAGTTTGTACGGGGCCTATGGCTACACCTTC
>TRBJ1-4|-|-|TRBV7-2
CASSLLGGVDEKLFF
TGTGCCAGCAGCTTACTAGGGGGGGTAGACGAAAAACTGTTTTTT
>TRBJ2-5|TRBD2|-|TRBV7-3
CASSFGTSGGHETQYF
TGTGCCAGCAGCTTCGGGACTAGCGGGGGGCATGAGACCCAGTACTTC
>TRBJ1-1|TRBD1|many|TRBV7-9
CASRPDRVVTEAFF
TGTGCCAGCAGACCCGACAGGGTGGTAACTGAAGCTTTCTTT
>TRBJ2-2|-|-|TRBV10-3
CAILAQGDDTGELFF
TGTGCCATCCTGGCCCAAGGGGACGACACCGGGGAGCTGTTTTTT
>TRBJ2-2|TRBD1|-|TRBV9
CASSVPDRDKNTGELFF
TGTGCCAGCAGCGTCCCAGACAGGGATAAGAACACCGGGGAGCTGTTTTTT
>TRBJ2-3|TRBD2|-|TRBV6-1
CASSEYPGLAVTDTQYF
TGTGCCAGCAGTGAGTATCCGGGACTAGCAGTTACAGATACGCAGTATTTT
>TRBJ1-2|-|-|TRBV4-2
CASSPSGTAYGYTF
TGTGCCAGCAGCCCCTCGGGCACCGCTTATGGCTACACCTTC
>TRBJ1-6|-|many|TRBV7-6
CASSSIQGGNSPLHF
TGTGCCAGCAGCTCTATCCAGGGTGGTAATTCACCCCTCCACTTT
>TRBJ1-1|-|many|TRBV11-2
CASSLVQGVPEAFF
TGTGCCAGCAGCTTAGTACAAGGGGTTCCTGAAGCTTTCTTT
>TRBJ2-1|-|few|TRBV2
CASSEKLAPLF
TGTGCCAGCAGTGAAAAGCTAGCGCCCCTCTTC
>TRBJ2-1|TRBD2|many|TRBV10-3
CATYIAGQEQFF
TGTGCCACCTACATAGCGGGGCAGGAGCAGTTCTTC
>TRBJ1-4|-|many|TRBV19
CASSFHVGQSTNEKLFF
TGTGCCAGTAGTTTCCACGTTGGACAGTCAACTAATGAAAAACTGTTTTTT
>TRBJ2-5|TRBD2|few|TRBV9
CASSVTSALGETQYF
TGTGCCAGCAGCGTGACTAGCGCCCTTGGGGAGACCCAGTACTTC
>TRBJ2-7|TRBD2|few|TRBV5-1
CASSSSGTSGEQYF
TGCGCCAGCAGCTCATCCGGGACTAGCGGCGAGCAGTACTTC
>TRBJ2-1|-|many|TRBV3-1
CASSQETNPWDEQFF
TGTGCCAGCAGCCAAGAAACTAATCCCTGGGATGAGCAGTTCTTC
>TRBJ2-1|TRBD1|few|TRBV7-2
CASSLAGQGAVNEQFF
TGTGCCAGCAGCTTAGCAGGGCAGGGGGCGGTCAATGAGCAGTTCTTC
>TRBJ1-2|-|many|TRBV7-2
CASSLNRDDGYTF
TGTGCCAGCAGCTTAAACAGGGACGATGGCTACACCTTC
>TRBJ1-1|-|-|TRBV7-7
CASSLEALLDAEGAFF
TGTGCTAGCAGCTTAGAGGCTTTGCTTGACGCAGAAGGAGCTTTCTTT
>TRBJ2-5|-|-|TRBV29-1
CSVDRAGGGETQYF
TGCAGCGTTGATCGAGCCGGGGGCGGAGAGACCCAGTACTTC
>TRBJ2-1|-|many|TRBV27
CASSFFQQGNEQFF
TGTGCCAGCAGTTTTTTTCAACAGGGCAATGAGCAGTTCTTC
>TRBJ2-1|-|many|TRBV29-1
CSVEDNSFRQFF
TGCAGCGTTGAAGATAATAGCTTCCGCCAGTTCTTC
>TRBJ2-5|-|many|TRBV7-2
CASSAFGETQYF
TGTGCCAGCAGCGCTTTTGGGGAGACCCAGTACTTC
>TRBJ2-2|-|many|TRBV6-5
CASSILATNTGELFF
TGTGCCAGCAGCATACTAGCAACGAACACCGGGGAGCTGTTTTTT
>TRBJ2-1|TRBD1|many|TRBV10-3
CAIRAQGAGEQFF
TGTGCCATCAGGGCTCAGGGGGCGGGTGAGCAGTTCTTC
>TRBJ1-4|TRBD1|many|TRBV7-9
CASSPGVGTVNEKLFF
TGTGCCAGCAGCCCAGGGGTCGGGACAGTCAATGAAAAACTGTTTTTT
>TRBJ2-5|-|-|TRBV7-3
CASSLRSGGGETQYF
TGTGCCAGCAGCTTAAGAAGCGGAGGAGGAGAGACCCAGTACTTC
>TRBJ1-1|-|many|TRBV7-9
CASRWGTEAFF
TGTGCCAGCAGATGGGGCACTGAAGCTTTCTTT
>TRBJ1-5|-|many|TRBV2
CASTRDEQPQHF
TGTGCCAGCACCAGGGATGAACAGCCCCAGCATTTT